This T cell receptor (beta chain) was retrieved from a study of blood T cell repertoires in COVID-19. Measured with immunoSEQ multiplex PCR; TCRdb has only the in-frame clones, and not every one. Of approximately 330,000 clones in the sample, nearly 90% are singletons; the top ten hold around 0.96%. This CDR3 spans 15 amino acids. The germline V gene encodes CDR1 SGHTA and CDR2 FQGTGA. The germline V and J ends were trimmed by 1 base and 0 bases, with 9 bases remaining between them. The sequenced sample was peripheral blood. The sequence came from a woman in her thirties or forties with COVID-19, enrolled during active disease. The chain links TRBV7-3 to TRBJ1-1, with D tentatively TRBD1 (5 bases). The CDR3 reads CASSLIAGVNTEAFF. In DNA, the CDR3 is TGTGCCAGCAGCTTAATTGCGGGGGTGAACACTGAAGCTTTCTTT.